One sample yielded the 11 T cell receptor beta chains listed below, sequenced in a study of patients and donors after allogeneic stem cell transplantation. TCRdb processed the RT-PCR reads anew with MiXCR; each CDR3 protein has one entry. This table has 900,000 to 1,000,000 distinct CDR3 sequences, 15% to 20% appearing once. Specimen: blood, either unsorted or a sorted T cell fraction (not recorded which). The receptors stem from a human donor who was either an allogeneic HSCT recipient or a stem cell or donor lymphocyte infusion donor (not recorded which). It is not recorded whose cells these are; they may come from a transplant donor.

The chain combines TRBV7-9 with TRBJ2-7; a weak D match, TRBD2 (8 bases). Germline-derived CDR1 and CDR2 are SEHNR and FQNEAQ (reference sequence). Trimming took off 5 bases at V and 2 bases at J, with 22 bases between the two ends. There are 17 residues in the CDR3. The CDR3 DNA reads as TGTGCCAGCAGCCCAACCCGGGGGGGCAGGGGGACCTACGAGCAGTACTTC. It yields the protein CASSPTRGGRGTYEQYF.

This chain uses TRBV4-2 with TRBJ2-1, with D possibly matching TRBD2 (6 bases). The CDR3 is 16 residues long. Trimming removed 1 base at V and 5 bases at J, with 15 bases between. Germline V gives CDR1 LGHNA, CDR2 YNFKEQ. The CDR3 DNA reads TGTGCCAGCAGCCAAGTTGGCGGGAAGCCTCACAATGAGCAGTTCTTC. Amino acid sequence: CASSQVGGKPHNEQFF.

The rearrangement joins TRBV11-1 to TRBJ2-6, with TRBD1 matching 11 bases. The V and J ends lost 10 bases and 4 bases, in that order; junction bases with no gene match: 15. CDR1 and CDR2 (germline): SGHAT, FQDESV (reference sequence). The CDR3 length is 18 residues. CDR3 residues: CAIKAGQGASTGANVLTF. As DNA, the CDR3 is TGTGCCATCAAGGCCGGACAGGGGGCGTCTACGGGGGCCAACGTCCTGACTTTC. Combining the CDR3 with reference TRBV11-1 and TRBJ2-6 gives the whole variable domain EAEVAQSPRYKITEKSQAVAFWCDPISGHATLYWYRQILGQGPELLVQFQDESVVDDSQLPKDRFSAERLKGVDSTLKIQPAELGDSAMYLCAIKAGQGASTGANVLTFGAGSRLTVL.

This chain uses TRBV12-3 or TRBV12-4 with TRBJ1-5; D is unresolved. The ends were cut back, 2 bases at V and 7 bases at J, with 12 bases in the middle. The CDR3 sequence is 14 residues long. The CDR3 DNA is TGTGCCAGCAGTTTAAGTCGCCAGGCCCAGCCCCAGCATTTT. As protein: CASSLSRQAQPQHF.

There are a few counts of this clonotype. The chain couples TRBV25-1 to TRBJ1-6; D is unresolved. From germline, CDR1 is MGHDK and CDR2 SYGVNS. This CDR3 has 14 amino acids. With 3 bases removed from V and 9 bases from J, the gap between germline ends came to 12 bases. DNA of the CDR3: TGTGCCAGCAGTGACGGAGGTATAGGTTCACCCCTCCACTTT. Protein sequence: CASSDGGIGSPLHF.

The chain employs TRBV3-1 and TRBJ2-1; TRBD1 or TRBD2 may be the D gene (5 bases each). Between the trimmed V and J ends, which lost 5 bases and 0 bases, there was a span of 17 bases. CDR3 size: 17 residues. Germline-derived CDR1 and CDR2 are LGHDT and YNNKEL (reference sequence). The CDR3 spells CASSGPPRDASYNEQFF. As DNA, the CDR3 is TGTGCCAGCAGCGGCCCGCCCCGGGACGCCTCCTACAATGAGCAGTTCTTC.

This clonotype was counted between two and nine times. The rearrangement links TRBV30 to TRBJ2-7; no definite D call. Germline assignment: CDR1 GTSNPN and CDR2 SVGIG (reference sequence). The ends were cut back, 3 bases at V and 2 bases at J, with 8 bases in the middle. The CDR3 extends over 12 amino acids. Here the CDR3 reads CAWSYRTYEQYF. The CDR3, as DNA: TGTGCCTGGAGCTATCGGACCTACGAGCAGTACTTC.

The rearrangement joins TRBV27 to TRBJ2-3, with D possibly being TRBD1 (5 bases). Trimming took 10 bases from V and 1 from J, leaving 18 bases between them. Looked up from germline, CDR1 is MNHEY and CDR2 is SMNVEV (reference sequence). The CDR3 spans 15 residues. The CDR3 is CATLSPRVGTDTQYF. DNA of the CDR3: TGTGCCACCTTGAGTCCCAGGGTGGGCACAGATACGCAGTATTTT.

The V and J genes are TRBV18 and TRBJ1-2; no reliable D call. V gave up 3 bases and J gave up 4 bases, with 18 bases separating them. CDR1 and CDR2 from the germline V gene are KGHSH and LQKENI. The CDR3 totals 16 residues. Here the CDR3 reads CASSPRAEGFVYGYTF. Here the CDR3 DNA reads TGTGCCAGCTCACCTCGCGCCGAAGGGTTCGTCTATGGCTACACCTTC.

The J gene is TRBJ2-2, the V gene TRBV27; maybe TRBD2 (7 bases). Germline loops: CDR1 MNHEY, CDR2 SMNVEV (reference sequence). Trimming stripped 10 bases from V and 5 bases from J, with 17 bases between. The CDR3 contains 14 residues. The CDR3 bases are TGTGCCACCGCCGGTGGGGGGGCGACCGGGGAGCTGTTTTTT. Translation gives CATAGGGATGELFF.

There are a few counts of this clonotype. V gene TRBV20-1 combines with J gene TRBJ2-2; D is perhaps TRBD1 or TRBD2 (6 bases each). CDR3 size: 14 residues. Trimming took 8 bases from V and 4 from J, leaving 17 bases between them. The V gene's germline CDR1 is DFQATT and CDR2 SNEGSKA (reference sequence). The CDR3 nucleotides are TGCAGTATTGAATTCGGAGGGGGCACCGGGGAGCTGTTTTTT. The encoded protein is CSIEFGGGTGELFF.